What follows are 30 T cell receptor beta chains derived from one specimen sequenced in a study of T cell repertoires in cytomegalovirus infection. TCRdb fed the reads into MiXCR, producing one record per CDR3 protein. The sample has about 270,000 distinct CDR3 sequences; approximately 22% are singletons. Their specific antigens are unknown. The sequencing used cultured PBMCs, collected from culture after CMV antigen stimulation. All receptors come from a human donor in good health (CMV status not recorded). Some clones in this sample may be carry-over from other donors' samples.

The chain is built from TRBV12-3 or TRBV12-4 and TRBJ2-7, with D possibly matching TRBD2 (5 bases). Trimming removed 6 bases at V and 8 bases at J, with 20 bases between. CDR3 length equals 14 residues. The DNA of the CDR3 is TGTGCCAGCAGCTCCTGGACTGCAAGTACGAAGCAGTACTTC. Translating it yields CASSSWTASTKQYF.

The rearrangement uses TRBV7-2 and TRBJ2-7; 8 bases map to TRBD1. There are 13 residues in the CDR3. Germline V gene sequence: CDR1 SGHTA, CDR2 FQGNSA. J was trimmed by 6 bases and V by 5 bases; bases with no gene match: 6. The CDR3 region is CASSKDRVVEQYF. CDR3 coding DNA: TGTGCCAGCAGCAAGGACAGGGTTGTCGAGCAGTACTTC.

Details on this clonotype: An end of the junction does not agree with germline; a read error may underlie this. V is TRBV12-3 or TRBV12-4 and J is TRBJ2-1, with TRBD2 matching over 10 bases. CDR3 size: 14 residues. CDR3 protein: CASSLAGGSDEQFF. The CDR3 DNA is TGTGCCAGCAGCTTAGCGGGAGGCTCGGATGAGCAGTTCTTC.

This clonotype was recorded many times. V is TRBV7-2 and J is TRBJ2-3; D is uncertain. Germline-derived CDR1 and CDR2 are SGHTA and FQGNSA. Trimming shortened V by 1 base and J by 0 bases, and 14 bases separated the two germline ends. This CDR3 comprises 17 residues. CDR3 amino acids: CASSLVSRNPSTDTQYF. In nucleotides, the CDR3 is TGTGCCAGCAGCTTAGTCTCGCGGAACCCTAGCACAGATACGCAGTATTTT. The entire variable domain, with the rest obtained from reference TRBV7-2 and TRBJ2-3, is as follows: GAGVSQSPSNKVTEKGKDVELRCDPISGHTALYWYRQSLGQGLEFLIYFQGNSAPDKSGLPSDRFSAERTGGSVSTLTIQRTQQEDSAVYLCASSLVSRNPSTDTQYFGPGTRLTVL.

This chain connects TRBV6-2 or TRBV6-3 to TRBJ2-3; weak D call: TRBD2 (6 bases). Germline values: CDR1 MNHEY, CDR2 SVGEGT. The CDR3 extends over 14 amino acids. V lost 2 bases, J lost 5 bases, and 11 bases lay in between. CDR3 DNA: TGTGCCAGCAGTTACGGACTATCGGGAGATACGCAGTATTTT. The encoded protein is CASSYGLSGDTQYF.

The gene calls are TRBV7-2 and TRBJ2-2; D is unclear. The ends were cut back, 2 bases at V and 7 bases at J, with 8 bases in the middle. This CDR3 region has 13 residues. Germline CDR1 is SGHTA and CDR2 is FQGNSA. The CDR3 spells CASSLSLGGELFF. CDR3 in DNA: TGTGCCAGCAGCTTAAGTCTCGGCGGGGAGCTGTTTTTT.

The chain recombines TRBV7-2 with TRBJ2-1; TRBD1 matches at 7 bases. Trimming removed 1 base from V and 3 bases from J; junction bases left unmatched: 9. Germline CDR1 and CDR2: SGHTA and FQGNSA. The CDR3 runs 17 residues. The CDR3 loop is CASSLDPRGRVYNEQFF. The CDR3, as DNA: TGTGCCAGCAGCTTAGACCCCAGGGGGAGAGTCTACAATGAGCAGTTCTTC.

This clonotype was seen many times. The rearrangement joins TRBV12-3 or TRBV12-4 to TRBJ1-5; D call uncertain. The V end lost 1 base, the J end lost 5 bases, and 3 bases lay between the germline ends. CDR3 length: 12 residues. The CDR3 region has the DNA TGTGCCAGCAGTTTAGAGCATCAGCCCCAGCATTTT. Translated: CASSLEHQPQHF.

The V call is TRBV19, the J call TRBJ1-2; D uncertain. This CDR3 contains 12 residues. Trimming took off 3 bases at V and 6 bases at J, with 8 bases between the two ends. CDR1 and CDR2 (germline): LNHDA, SQIVND (reference sequence). CDR3: CASSISGNGYTF. CDR3 bases: TGTGCCAGTAGTATTTCTGGTAATGGCTACACCTTC. The entire variable domain, with the rest obtained from reference TRBV19 and TRBJ1-2, is as follows: DGGITQSPKYLFRKEGQNVTLSCEQNLNHDAMYWYRQDPGQGLRLIYYSQIVNDFQKGDIAEGYSVSREKKESFPLTVTSAQKNPTAFYLCASSISGNGYTFGSGTRLTVV.

The CDR3 spells CASHRTEDVQPQHF. The CDR3 nucleotides read TGTGCCAGCCATCGAACAGAAGATGTTCAGCCCCAGCATTTT. The J gene is TRBJ1-5, the V gene TRBV6-2 or TRBV6-3, with D unresolved. Per germline, CDR1 MNHEY and CDR2 SVGEGT. Trimming left V 8 bases short and J 6 bases short, with 17 bases between. The CDR3 runs 14 residues.

The chain recombines TRBV9 with TRBJ2-2; D uncertain. Germline V gene data show CDR1 as SGDLS and CDR2 as YYNGEE. CDR3 length: 12 amino acids. Trimming took off 2 bases at V and 6 bases at J, with 5 bases between the two ends. In nucleotides, the CDR3 is TGTGCCAGCAGCGTGTTTTCCGGGGAGCTGTTTTTT. It translates to CASSVFSGELFF.

This clonotype was detected a few times. The chain combines TRBV25-1 with TRBJ2-1; D may be TRBD1 or TRBD2 (7 bases each). V was cut by 1 base and J by 6 bases, with 16 bases left in between. This CDR3 has 16 residues. Germline loops: CDR1 MGHDK, CDR2 SYGVNS. CDR3 sequence: CASSELGGTVSNEQFF. Here the CDR3 DNA reads TGTGCCAGCAGTGAATTGGGGGGGACAGTAAGCAATGAGCAGTTCTTC.

V and J are TRBV19 and TRBJ2-1, with 10 bases identical to TRBD2. Germline values: CDR1 LNHDA, CDR2 SQIVND (reference sequence). CDR3 length: 17 amino acids. With V trimmed by 5 bases and J by 5 bases, 12 bases remained unmatched. The CDR3 bases are TGTGCCAGTAGTGCGGGGTGGACTAGCGGATCCCACAATGAGCAGTTCTTC. Translated: CASSAGWTSGSHNEQFF.

This chain uses TRBV5-6 with TRBJ1-4; no reliable D call. V gave up 1 base and J gave up 8 bases, with 12 bases separating them. Germline CDR1 reads SGHDT; CDR2 reads YYEEEE. The CDR3 sequence is 14 residues long. The CDR3 nucleotides are TGTGCCAGCAGCTTGTTAGCTTCCAGGGAAAAACTGTTTTTT. Translating gives CASSLLASREKLFF.

A few counts support this clonotype. V and J are TRBV5-1 and TRBJ2-1; 8 bases align to TRBD1. The germline V gene encodes CDR1 SGHRS and CDR2 YFSETQ. The trim removed 3 bases at V and 9 bases at J, leaving 5 bases unmatched. The CDR3 length is 13 residues. The CDR3 region has the DNA TGCGCCAGCAGCTCACCGGACAGGGCTGAGCAGTTCTTC. It encodes CASSSPDRAEQFF.

This clonotype was recorded a few times. CDR3: CASSPGFGAYEQYF. CDR3 DNA: TGTGCCAGCAGTCCCGGTTTTGGGGCCTACGAGCAGTACTTC. The gene calls are TRBV28 and TRBJ2-7, with D unclear. The germline V gene encodes CDR1 MDHEN and CDR2 SYDVKM. V was trimmed by 5 bases and J by 2 bases, leaving 13 bases between them. There are 14 residues in the CDR3.

This clonotype was picked up many times. The rearrangement joins TRBV7-9 to TRBJ2-2; 11 nucleotides align to TRBD2. Germline CDR1 and CDR2: SEHNR and FQNEAQ (reference sequence). This CDR3 region has 18 residues. V lost 2 bases, J lost 2 bases, and 7 bases stayed unmatched. CDR3 nucleotides: TGTGCCAGCAGCTTACGGGTGGGACTAGCGGTTAACACCGGGGAGCTGTTTTTT. This sequence encodes CASSLRVGLAVNTGELFF.

In regard to this clonotype: A read error may be the cause here, since a much bigger clone is one base away. The chain joins TRBV12-3 or TRBV12-4 to TRBJ2-1, with D tentatively TRBD1 or TRBD2 (6 bases each). The CDR3 runs to 15 residues. CDR3 in amino acids: CASSPGEVTYNEQSF. The CDR3 DNA reads TGTGCCAGCAGTCCAGGGGAGGTAACCTACAATGAGCAGTCCTTC.

This clonotype was counted between two and nine times. The rearrangement links TRBV5-4 to TRBJ2-1; D is undetermined. Trimming pared 2 bases from V and 8 bases from J, leaving 5 bases between. Per germline, CDR1 SGHNT and CDR2 YYREEE (reference sequence). This CDR3 is 11 amino acids long. The CDR3 loop is CASSFHHEQFF. CDR3 sequence (DNA): TGTGCCAGCAGCTTTCACCATGAGCAGTTCTTC.

This clonotype was seen a handful of times. The genes are TRBV29-1 and TRBJ1-2; D not resolved. Trimming stripped 3 bases from V and 1 base from J, with 6 bases between. This CDR3 has 12 residues. Germline V gives CDR1 SQVTM, CDR2 ANQGSEA. The CDR3 DNA reads as TGCAGCGTTGATCGGATTAACTATGGCTACACCTTC. Translating it yields CSVDRINYGYTF.

The chain combines TRBV7-9 with TRBJ2-2, with 8 bases identical to TRBD1. The junction had 10 bases not matched to a gene; V was cut back by 5 bases and J by 5 bases. The germline gives CDR1 SEHNR, CDR2 FQNEAQ (reference sequence). This CDR3 has 16 amino acids. CDR3 sequence: CASSLTGGRLTGELFF. CDR3 coding DNA: TGTGCCAGCAGCCTAACAGGGGGGAGGCTTACCGGGGAGCTGTTTTTT. Filled out from reference TRBV7-9 and TRBJ2-2, the complete variable domain reads DTGVSQNPRHKITKRGQNVTFRCDPISEHNRLYWYRQTLGQGPEFLTYFQNEAQLEKSRLLSDRFSAERPKGSFSTLEIQRTEQGDSAMYLCASSLTGGRLTGELFFGEGSRLTVL.

This clonotype was counted ten times or more. The genes are TRBV28 and TRBJ2-7; tentatively, D is TRBD2 (5 bases). CDR1 and CDR2 (germline): MDHEN, SYDVKM. V gave up 6 bases and J gave up 0 bases, with 18 bases separating them. The CDR3 is 16 residues long. CDR3 in DNA: TGTGCCAGCAGCCATAAAGCTCGGAGGAGCTCCTACGAGCAGTACTTC. Translated: CASSHKARRSSYEQYF.

This clonotype came up many times. This sequence joins TRBV4-2 and TRBJ2-1; D might be TRBD2 (6 bases). The CDR3 is 15 residues long. Germline loops: CDR1 LGHNA, CDR2 YNFKEQ. Trimming took 5 bases from V and 0 from J, leaving 11 bases between them. The CDR3 bases are TGTGCCAGCAGCATAGGGAGGTACTCCTACAATGAGCAGTTCTTC. Translating gives CASSIGRYSYNEQFF.

This clonotype appeared many times. V and J are TRBV7-8 and TRBJ1-1, with D possibly TRBD1 on 6 matching bases. This CDR3 contains 12 residues. Germline V lookup: CDR1 SGHVS, CDR2 FQNEAQ. The V end lost 5 bases, the J end lost 7 bases, and 11 bases lay between the germline ends. The CDR3 protein is CASSLGTIEAFF. The CDR3 DNA sequence: TGTGCCAGCAGCCTAGGGACAATTGAAGCTTTCTTT.

The chain joins TRBV10-2 to TRBJ2-2, with D tentatively TRBD1 or TRBD2 (5 bases each). The CDR3 has 13 amino acids. With 11 bases removed from V and 1 base from J, the gap between germline ends came to 11 bases. The germline gives CDR1 WSHSY, CDR2 SAAADI. Here the CDR3 DNA reads TGCGCCGCATGGGACGGGAACACCGGGGAGCTGTTTTTT. Amino acid sequence: CAAWDGNTGELFF.

V usage is TRBV6-1 and J usage is TRBJ2-7; D is unclear. The CDR3 has 10 residues. The V gene's germline CDR1 is MNHNS and CDR2 SASEGT. The V gene lost 6 bases and the J gene lost 7 bases, with 7 bases spanning the gap. CDR3 loop: CASSGWEQYV. The CDR3 DNA sequence: TGTGCCAGCAGCGGCTGGGAGCAGTACGTC.

The chain carries TRBV6-6 and TRBJ2-7; TRBD1 matches at 9 bases. The CDR3 is 14 amino acids. The junction had 9 bases not matched to a gene; V was cut back by 8 bases and J by 4 bases. Germline V lookup: CDR1 MNHNY, CDR2 SVGAGI (reference sequence). The CDR3 is CASGKGTGLYEQYF. The CDR3 nucleotides are TGTGCCAGCGGGAAGGGGACAGGGTTATACGAGCAGTACTTC.

This clonotype was counted ten times or more. V gene TRBV7-2 combines with J gene TRBJ2-3, with a tentative D call TRBD2 (5 bases). CDR1 is SGHTA and CDR2 is FQGNSA in the germline V gene. The CDR3 consists of 14 residues. V was pared by 1 base and J by 2 bases, with 7 bases between. CDR3 nucleotides: TGTGCCAGCAGCTTAGAGCGGAACACAGATACGCAGTATTTT. Protein product: CASSLERNTDTQYF.

V is TRBV5-4 and J is TRBJ2-1; 7 nucleotides align to TRBD2. Germline CDR1 reads SGHNT; CDR2 reads YYREEE (reference sequence). The CDR3 has 15 residues. The trim removed 0 bases at V and 9 bases at J, leaving 9 bases unmatched. As DNA, the CDR3 is TGTGCCAGCAGCTTGGGCGGGAGATTTATCCCTGAGCAGTTCTTC. Its translation is CASSLGGRFIPEQFF.

The J gene is TRBJ2-2, the V gene TRBV6-4; 8 bases map to TRBD2. This CDR3 region has 16 residues. Trimming took 1 base from V and 2 from J; bases not matched to a gene: 3. From germline, CDR1 is MRHNA and CDR2 SNTAGT. The CDR3 is CASSDFAGGNTGELFF. The CDR3 DNA reads TGTGCCAGCAGTGACTTTGCGGGAGGCAACACCGGGGAGCTGTTTTTT.